Listed below are T cell receptor beta chains from one sample, sequenced in a study of blood T cells in healthy people across ages. TCRdb ran MiXCR on the 5' RACE reads and lists one entry per CDR3 protein. The table has under 800,000 distinct CDR3 sequences, around 46% seen once. Sequencing was done on a sample of blood. These receptors came from an older woman in good health. CDR3s include the opening cysteine and the closing phenylalanine or tryptophan. The order of the fields is D gene, J gene, clone size, V gene, CDR3 DNA, CDR3 protein. The D gene is left open where the match is weak. Clone size is not always given. Where it is, it says once, few, many or a class for expanded clones.

- TRBJ1-2 few TRBV24-1 TGTGCCACCAGTGCCGGGGACAACTATGGCTACACCTTC CATSAGDNYGYTF
TRBD2 TRBJ2-5 few TRBV12-3/TRBV12-4 TGTGCCAGCAGCCCCCGGGGGGTTGGGGAGCAGTACTTC CASSPRGVGEQYF
- TRBJ2-7 - TRBV7-9 TGTGCCAGCAGCTTAGTAGGGCCCGAGCAGTACTTC CASSLVGPEQYF
- TRBJ1-1 few TRBV20-1 TGCAGTGCTAGAAGGTCCAGAGGGGGGGAAGGGGCTTTCTTT CSARRSRGGEGAFF
- TRBJ2-5 - TRBV12-3/TRBV12-4 TGTGCCAGCAGGGGGACTCCCGGGGAAGAGACCCAGTACTTC CASRGTPGEETQYF
- TRBJ2-1 - TRBV7-2 TGTGCCAGCAGCTTGTACAGAGAGTACAATGAGCAGTTCTTC CASSLYREYNEQFF
TRBD2 TRBJ2-5 - TRBV15 TGTGCCACCAGCAGAGCTAGCGGGCTAGAGACCCAGTACTTC CATSRASGLETQYF
- TRBJ2-7 - TRBV28 TGTGCCAGCAGTTTTTTCGGGACGGCAGCCTACGAGCAGTACTTC CASSFFGTAAYEQYF
- TRBJ2-1 - TRBV10-3 TGTGCCATCAGTGAGTCGGGTACGTCCTACGAGCAGTTCTTC CAISESGTSYEQFF
TRBD2 TRBJ2-7 few TRBV15 TGTGCCACCAGCGGCGGGACTAGCGGGAGCTTCGCCGAGCAGTACTTC CATSGGTSGSFAEQYF
- TRBJ2-1 many TRBV10-1 TGCGCCAGCAGTGAGGAAAGGGATATCCTCAATGAGCAGTTCTTC CASSEERDILNEQFF
TRBD2 TRBJ2-7 - TRBV9 TGTGCCAGCAGCGTAATGGCCGGGACTAGCGCTCCCTACAATGAGCAGTACTTC CASSVMAGTSAPYNEQYF
- TRBJ2-7 - TRBV5-5 TGTGCCAGCAGCTTGGATAATCCTGCGCAGGCCACCTACGAGCAGTACTTC CASSLDNPAQATYEQYF
- TRBJ1-5 - TRBV29-1 TGCAGCGCGGGTAGCTTGGATAGCAATCAGCCCCAGCATTTT CSAGSLDSNQPQHF
- TRBJ2-5 - TRBV4-3 TGCGCCAGCAGCCAAGAGACATATCAAGAGACCCAGTACTTC CASSQETYQETQYF
TRBD2 TRBJ2-1 few TRBV9 TGTGCCAGCAGCGTAGGAGATGCGGGAGGGTACAATGAGCAGTTCTTC CASSVGDAGGYNEQFF
- TRBJ2-1 few TRBV20-1 TGCAGTGCTAGCCCAGCGCAAAGCTCCTACAATGAGCAGTTCTTC CSASPAQSSYNEQFF